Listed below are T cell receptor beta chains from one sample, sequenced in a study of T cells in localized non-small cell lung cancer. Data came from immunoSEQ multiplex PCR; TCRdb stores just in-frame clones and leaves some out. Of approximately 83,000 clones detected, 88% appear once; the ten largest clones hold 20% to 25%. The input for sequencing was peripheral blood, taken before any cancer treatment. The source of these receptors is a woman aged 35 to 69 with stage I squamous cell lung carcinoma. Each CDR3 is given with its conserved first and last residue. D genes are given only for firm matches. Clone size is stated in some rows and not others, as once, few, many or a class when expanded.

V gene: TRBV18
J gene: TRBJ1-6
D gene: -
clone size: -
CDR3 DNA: TGTGCCAGCTCTAAAGAACACCGGGGGGATTCACCCCTCCACTTT
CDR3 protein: CASSKEHRGDSPLHF

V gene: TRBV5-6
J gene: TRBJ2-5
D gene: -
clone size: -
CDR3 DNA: TGTGCCAGCAGCTTGGAACGTTGGACAGAAGAGACCCAGTACTTC
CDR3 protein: CASSLERWTEETQYF

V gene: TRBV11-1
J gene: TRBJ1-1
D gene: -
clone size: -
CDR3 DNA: TGTGCCAGCAGCTTAGGAGGGGATTGGGGAGAAGCTTTCTTT
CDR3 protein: CASSLGGDWGEAFF

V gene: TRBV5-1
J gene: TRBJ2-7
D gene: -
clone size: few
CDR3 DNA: TGCGCCAGCTCCAGTAACTCCTACGAGCAGTACTTC
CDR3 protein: CASSSNSYEQYF

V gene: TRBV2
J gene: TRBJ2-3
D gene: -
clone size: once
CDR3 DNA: TGTGCCAGCAGTGAGAGCCCTACCACAGATACGCAGTATTTT
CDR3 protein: CASSESPTTDTQYF

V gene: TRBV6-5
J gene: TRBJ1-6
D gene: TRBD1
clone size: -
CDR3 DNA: TGTGCCAGCAGCCGACAGGGAAATTCACCCCTCCACTTT
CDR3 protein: CASSRQGNSPLHF

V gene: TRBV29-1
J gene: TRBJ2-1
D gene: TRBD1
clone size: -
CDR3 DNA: TGCAGCGCCCGGCAGGGGGTAAATGAGCAGTTCTTC
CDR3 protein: CSARQGVNEQFF

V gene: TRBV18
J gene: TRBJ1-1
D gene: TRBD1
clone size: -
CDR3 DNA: TGTGCCAGCTCTCAAGACAGGGGGTCTTTAGCTTTCTTT
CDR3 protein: CASSQDRGSLAFF

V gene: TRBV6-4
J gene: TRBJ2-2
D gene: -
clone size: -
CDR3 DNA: TGTGCCAGCAGCCCGAAAGGGGTCGAGTCCGGGGAGCTGTTTTTT
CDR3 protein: CASSPKGVESGELFF

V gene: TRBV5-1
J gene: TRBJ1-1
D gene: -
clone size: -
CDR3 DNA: TGCGCCAGCAGCTTGCTCGGGGACACTGAAGCTTTCTTT
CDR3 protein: CASSLLGDTEAFF

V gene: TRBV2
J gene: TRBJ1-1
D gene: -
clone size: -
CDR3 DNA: TGTGCCAGCAGCCCCCCGACGGGACCGAACACTGAAGCTTTCTTT
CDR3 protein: CASSPPTGPNTEAFF

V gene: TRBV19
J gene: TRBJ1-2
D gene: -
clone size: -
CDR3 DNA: TGTGCCAGTAGCCCTCCCCCGGGGGTCGGGCATGGCTACACCTTC
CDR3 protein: CASSPPPGVGHGYTF

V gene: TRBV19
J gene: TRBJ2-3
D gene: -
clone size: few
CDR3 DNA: TGTGCCAGTAGTAACGGACAGACTATCACAGATACGCAGTATTTT
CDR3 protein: CASSNGQTITDTQYF

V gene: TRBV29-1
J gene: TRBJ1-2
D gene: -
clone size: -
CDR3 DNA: TGCAGCGTCAATGGAGGGGCCTATGGCTACACCTTC
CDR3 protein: CSVNGGAYGYTF

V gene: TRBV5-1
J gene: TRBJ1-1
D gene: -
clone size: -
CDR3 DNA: TGCGCCAGCAGCTTGTTTGACGGGAGAAACACTGAAGCTTTCTTT
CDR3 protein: CASSLFDGRNTEAFF

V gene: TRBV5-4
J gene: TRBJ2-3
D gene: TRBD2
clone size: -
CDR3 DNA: TGTGCCAGCAGCTGGTCTAGCGGGGGGAGCACAGATACGCAGTATTTT
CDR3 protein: CASSWSSGGSTDTQYF

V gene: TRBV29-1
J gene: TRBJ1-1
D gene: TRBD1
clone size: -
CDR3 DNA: TGCAGCGTACGGGACAGGGCCCTGAACACTGAAGCTTTCTTT
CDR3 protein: CSVRDRALNTEAFF

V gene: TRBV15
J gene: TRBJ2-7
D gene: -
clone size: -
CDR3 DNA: TGTGCCACCAGCAGAGGGGCGGGAACCTCCTACGAGCAGTACTTC
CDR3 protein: CATSRGAGTSYEQYF

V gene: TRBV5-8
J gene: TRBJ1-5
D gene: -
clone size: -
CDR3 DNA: TGTGCCAGCAGCTTTGGGACCTCTAGGGGCAATCAGCCCCAGCATTTT
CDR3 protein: CASSFGTSRGNQPQHF

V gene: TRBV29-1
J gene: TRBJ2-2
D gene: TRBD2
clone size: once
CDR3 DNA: TGCAGCGGGGGACTAGCGGGGGGGAGAGACACCGGGGAGCTGTTTTTT
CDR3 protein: CSGGLAGGRDTGELFF

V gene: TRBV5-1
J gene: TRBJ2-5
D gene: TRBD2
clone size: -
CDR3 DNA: TGCGCCAGCAGCTTTGCGGGGGGCCAAGAGACCCAGTACTTC
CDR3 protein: CASSFAGGQETQYF

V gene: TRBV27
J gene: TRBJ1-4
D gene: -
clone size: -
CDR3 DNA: TGTGCCAGCAGACAGGGAGCGGGGGCAGGGGAAAAACTGTTTTTT
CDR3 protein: CASRQGAGAGEKLFF